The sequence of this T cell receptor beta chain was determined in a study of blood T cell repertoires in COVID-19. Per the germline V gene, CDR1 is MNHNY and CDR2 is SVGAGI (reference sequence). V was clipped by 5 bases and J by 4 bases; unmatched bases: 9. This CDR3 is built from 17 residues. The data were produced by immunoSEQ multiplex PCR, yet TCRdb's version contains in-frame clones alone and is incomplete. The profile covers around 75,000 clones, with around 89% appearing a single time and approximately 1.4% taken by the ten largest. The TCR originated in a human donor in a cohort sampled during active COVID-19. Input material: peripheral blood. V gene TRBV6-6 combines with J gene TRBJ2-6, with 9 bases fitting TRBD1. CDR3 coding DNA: TGTGCCAGCAGTCTATCGGGGACAGGGAGCGGGGCCAACGTCCTGACTTTC. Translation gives CASSLSGTGSGANVLTF.